The 12 T cell receptor beta chains reported below all come from one sample, sequenced in a study of T cell changes during pregnancy in multiple sclerosis. TCRdb's copy holds only in-frame clones and misses some; the assay was immunoSEQ multiplex PCR. The data contain tens of thousands of clones, about 90% of them seen just once; the ten biggest clones take up 0.4% to 0.55%. The sample was CD4+ T cells from peripheral blood mononuclear cells, taken in the third trimester of pregnancy. These receptors were collected from a female donor with multiple sclerosis, enrolled in a pregnancy study.

J is TRBJ1-1 and V is TRBV29-1, with 11 bases aligning to TRBD1. J lost 4 bases, V lost 4 bases, and 5 bases had no gene match. The CDR3 contains 14 residues. Germline V gives CDR1 SQVTM, CDR2 ANQGSEA. CDR3 sequence (DNA): TGCAGCGTTGTTGGAGGGACAGGGGGCACTGAAGCTTTCTTT. Residues: CSVVGGTGGTEAFF. Combining the CDR3 with reference TRBV29-1 and TRBJ1-1 gives the whole variable domain SAVISQKPSRDICQRGTSLTIQCQVDSQVTMMFWYRQQPGQSLTLIATANQGSEATYESGFVIDKFPISRPNLTFSTLTVSNMSPEDSSIYLCSVVGGTGGTEAFFGQGTRLTVV.

The rearrangement links TRBV5-6 to TRBJ1-4; TRBD1 agrees at 7 bases. V was clipped by 7 bases and J by 5 bases; unmatched bases: 8. Germline CDR1 reads SGHDT; CDR2 reads YYEEEE. The length of the CDR3 is 14 residues. CDR3 protein: CASGRDSLNEKLFF. The DNA for the CDR3 is TGTGCCAGCGGGCGGGACAGCCTGAATGAAAAACTGTTTTTT.

This clone has only one observation. The chain is built from TRBV2 and TRBJ2-5; 7 bases line up with TRBD2. The end of the DNA is better explained by TRBJ2-7, so the J call may be wrong. CDR1 and CDR2 (germline): SNHLY, FYNNEI. CDR3 length: 16 residues. The CDR3 loop reads CASSPDGGGSPYEQYF. The CDR3 DNA sequence: TGTGCCAGCAGCCCCGATGGGGGGGGGTCTCCGTACGAGCAGTACTTC.

The gene calls are TRBV13 and TRBJ2-2; no clear D gene. The CDR3 sequence is 12 residues long. From germline, CDR1 is PRHDT and CDR2 FYEKMQ (reference sequence). The V end was cut by 7 bases, the J end by 6 bases, with 9 bases between. As DNA, the CDR3 is TGTGCCAGCACCCTTACACCCGGGGAGCTGTTTTTT. Its protein is CASTLTPGELFF.

The V call is TRBV27, the J call TRBJ1-2; a weak D match, TRBD1 (5 bases). The V end lost 3 bases, the J end lost 0 bases, and 8 bases lay between the germline ends. In germline, CDR1 is MNHEY, CDR2 SMNVEV (reference sequence). The CDR3 has 14 residues. The CDR3 coding sequence is TGTGCCAGCAGTTTCAGGGAAGCTAACTATGGCTACACCTTC. This translates into CASSFREANYGYTF.

V is TRBV11-1 and J is TRBJ2-5; D gene ambiguous. V was shortened by 0 bases and J by 3 bases, with 8 bases between the two germline ends. This CDR3 has 14 residues. From germline, CDR1 is SGHAT and CDR2 FQDESV (reference sequence). The CDR3 coding sequence is TGTGCCAGCAGCTTAGCATACTTTAAAGAGACCCAGTACTTC. It translates to CASSLAYFKETQYF.

In regard to this clone: At one boundary the junction diverges from the germline segment, which might be a read error. The CDR3 coding sequence is TGTGCCACCAGCAGAGCATCTTTAAACAGTGAAGCTTTCTTT. Translating it yields CATSRASLNSEAFF. The rearrangement links TRBV15 to TRBJ1-1; D remains ambiguous. CDR1 and CDR2 from the germline V gene are LNHNV and YYDKDF (reference sequence). CDR3 length: 14 amino acids.

The CDR3 loop is CASSQDSDSESSYNSPLHF. Written as DNA, the CDR3 is TGTGCCAGCAGCCAGGATTCCGACAGTGAAAGCTCCTATAATTCACCCCTCCACTTT. The rearrangement links TRBV4-2 to TRBJ1-6; D might be TRBD1 (5 bases). Germline CDR1 reads LGHNA; CDR2 reads YNFKEQ. Trimming stripped 3 bases from V and 0 bases from J, with 18 bases between. CDR3 length: 19 amino acids.

J is TRBJ2-3 and V is TRBV4-2; 8 bases are a match to TRBD2. Germline CDR1 and CDR2: LGHNA and YNFKEQ. J gave up 0 bases and V 1 base, and 9 bases lay outside the gene matches. The CDR3 contains 18 residues. In nucleotides, the CDR3 is TGTGCCAGCAGCCAAGGTGGGTCTAGCGGGCCGAGCACAGATACGCAGTATTTT. This gives the protein CASSQGGSSGPSTDTQYF.

The chain links TRBV7-2 to TRBJ2-5; the match to TRBD2 covers 7 bases. This CDR3 has 15 amino acids. V gave up 5 bases and J gave up 7 bases; unmatched junction bases: 13. From germline, CDR1 is SGHTA and CDR2 FQGNSA. CDR3 amino acids: CASSPMGGETVTQYF. CDR3 bases: TGTGCCAGCAGCCCGATGGGGGGGGAAACTGTGACCCAGTACTTC.

The gene calls are TRBV7-9 and TRBJ2-7; D might be TRBD1 (6 bases). There are 14 residues in the CDR3. The germline V gene has CDR1 SEHNR and CDR2 FQNEAQ (reference sequence). V was shortened by 2 bases and J by 3 bases, with 11 bases between the two germline ends. The CDR3 sequence is CASSLTGSGYEQYF. The CDR3 nucleotides are TGTGCCAGCAGCTTAACAGGGTCGGGCTACGAGCAGTACTTC.

The V and J genes are TRBV28 and TRBJ2-3, with 16 nucleotides matching TRBD2. The CDR3 is 18 residues long. CDR1 and CDR2 from the germline V gene are MDHEN and SYDVKM. V dropped 6 bases and J dropped 8; count of bases not matched to a gene: 14. The DNA for the CDR3 is TGTGCCAGCAGAACCGGGACTAGCGGGAGGGCCTTCCTCCCTACGCAGTATTTT. The encoded protein is CASRTGTSGRAFLPTQYF.